This entry describes one T cell receptor (beta chain). Antigen unknown. Regarding treatment: oral pan-JAK inhibitor, 5-10 mg twice daily. Sorting of PBMCs yielded the CD4+ and CD8+ T cells. cDNA prepared by RNA extraction and subsequent reverse transcription served as the template for sequencing. The data were produced by immunoSEQ multiplex PCR, yet TCRdb's version contains in-frame clones alone and is incomplete. The table includes about 270,000 clones, 60% detected once. This sample was taken from a study of CD8+ T cells in alopecia areata. For the study at large: Among treated patients, oral tofacitinib was administered at 5 to 10 mg twice daily. Regarding the study as a whole: Scalp clonality, along with expanded CD8+ clones among the top 100, was significantly decreased by tofacitinib.

CDR3 length: 13 amino acids. Per the germline V gene, CDR1 is SGHVS and CDR2 is FQNEAQ. V gave up 5 bases and J gave up 7 bases, with 11 bases separating them. V and J are TRBV7-8 and TRBJ2-2; unclear D gene. The sequence was collected from a human donor with alopecia areata. The sequencing here drew on CD4+ T cells sorted from blood, taken around week 54, from a patient treated with tofacitinib. This chain's CDR3 is CASSPGNHGELFF. As DNA, the CDR3 is TGTGCCAGCAGCCCAGGAAATCACGGGGAGCTGTTTTTT.